These T cell receptor beta chains were read from a single sample in a study of Graves' ophthalmopathy and Graves' hyperthyroidism. One entry per CDR3 protein, called by TCRdb with MiXCR from the multiplex PCR reads. The table lists about 420,000 distinct CDR3 sequences, roughly 21% of them singletons. Sequences were obtained from peripheral blood. Source of these receptors: a woman between 18 and 30 years old with stable Graves' hyperthyroidism. The CDR3 runs from the conserved cysteine through the conserved F or W. The D gene is left open where the match is weak. Only some rows state a clone size, as once, few, many or a class for expanded clones.

cdr3_aa cdr3_nt j_call clone_size v_call d_call
CASSSGPMEGQYF TGTGCCAGCAGTTCGGGCCCCATGGAGGGCCAGTACTTC TRBJ2-5 many TRBV12-3/TRBV12-4 -
CASSQRQGIYGYTF TGTGCCAGCAGCCAGAGACAGGGGATCTATGGCTACACCTTC TRBJ1-2 - TRBV14 TRBD1
CSARGIGSGQPQHF TGCAGTGCTAGAGGGATAGGGTCTGGACAGCCCCAGCATTTT TRBJ1-5 many TRBV20-1 -
CASERGRDTEAFF TGTGCCAGCGAAAGGGGACGGGACACTGAAGCTTTCTTT TRBJ1-1 many TRBV25-1 -
CASSNPGQPNTGELFF TGTGCCAGTAGTAACCCAGGACAGCCGAACACCGGGGAGCTGTTTTTT TRBJ2-2 many TRBV19 -
CASNNQGIQETQYF TGTGCCAGCAACAACCAGGGTATCCAAGAGACCCAGTACTTC TRBJ2-5 - TRBV11-2 -
CASSYELRRYEQYF TGTGCCAGCAGTTACGAACTGCGACGGTACGAGCAGTACTTC TRBJ2-7 many TRBV6-2/TRBV6-3 -
CASVPGSVENTEAFF TGTGCCAGCGTACCCGGGTCGGTGGAGAACACTGAAGCTTTCTTT TRBJ1-1 - TRBV28 -
CASSEAGQDVLPNSPLHF TGTGCCAGCAGTGAAGCGGGACAGGACGTTTTACCGAATTCACCCCTCCACTTT TRBJ1-6 - TRBV6-1 TRBD1
CASSPRTGPYNSPLHF TGTGCCAGCAGCCCGAGGACAGGACCTTATAATTCACCCCTCCACTTT TRBJ1-6 many TRBV11-2 TRBD1
CASRKQGSSGNTIYF TGTGCCAGCAGAAAACAGGGGTCCTCTGGAAACACCATATATTTT TRBJ1-3 - TRBV6-1 TRBD1
CSARDIGKRYSNQPQHF TGCAGTGCTAGAGATATTGGGAAAAGGTATAGCAATCAGCCCCAGCATTTT TRBJ1-5 many TRBV20-1 -
CSARTQETQYF TGCAGTGCTAGGACGCAAGAGACCCAGTACTTC TRBJ2-5 many TRBV20-1 -
CASLIRGYQPQHF TGTGCCAGCCTCATCCGGGGTTATCAGCCCCAGCATTTT TRBJ1-5 - TRBV2 -
CASSLDGRNTEAFF TGCGCCAGCAGCCTAGACGGACGGAACACTGAAGCTTTCTTT TRBJ1-1 many TRBV5-1 -
CASKGGRRWSNTGELFF TGTGCCAGCAAGGGCGGGCGGCGGTGGTCAAACACCGGGGAGCTGTTTTTT TRBJ2-2 many TRBV27 -
CASSFATDHYGYTF TGTGCCAGCAGCTTCGCGACGGACCACTATGGCTACACCTTC TRBJ1-2 - TRBV11-1 -
CASSFSAGVLYEQYF TGTGCCAGCAGTTTCTCAGCGGGGGTCCTCTACGAGCAGTACTTC TRBJ2-7 - TRBV28 TRBD2
CAGSLFGRENTGELFF TGTGCCGGCAGTTTATTCGGCAGGGAAAACACCGGGGAGCTGTTTTTT TRBJ2-2 many TRBV12-3/TRBV12-4 -
CASSLGGGGYEQYF TGTGCCAGCAGTCTGGGGGGCGGCGGCTACGAGCAGTACTTC TRBJ2-7 many TRBV5-4 -
CASGLGQGSNQPQHF TGTGCTAGTGGCCTCGGACAGGGGAGCAATCAGCCCCAGCATTTT TRBJ1-5 many TRBV12-5 TRBD1
CASTGGRGNTEAFF TGTGCCAGTACCGGCGGTCGGGGGAACACTGAAGCTTTCTTT TRBJ1-1 many TRBV19 -
CASSVAGPGAYEQYF TGTGCCAGCAGCGTAGCGGGTCCGGGGGCCTACGAGCAGTACTTC TRBJ2-7 many TRBV9 -
CASSQGGPTEAFF TGTGCCAGCAGCCAAGGAGGACCCACTGAAGCTTTCTTT TRBJ1-1 many TRBV4-2 -
CASSPTLGPEQYF TGTGCCAGCAGTCCCACCCTCGGGCCCGAGCAGTACTTC TRBJ2-7 - TRBV12-3/TRBV12-4 -
CASSEALPGWQGAMNYGYTF TGTGCCAGCAGTGAAGCGCTTCCGGGTTGGCAGGGGGCGATGAACTATGGCTACACCTTC TRBJ1-2 - TRBV6-1 TRBD1
CASSLETGELFF TGTGCCAGCAGCTTAGAGACCGGGGAGCTGTTTTTT TRBJ2-2 many TRBV7-9 -
CASSTGQGRLEGAFF TGTGCCAGCAGTACAGGACAGGGGCGGCTCGAGGGAGCTTTCTTT TRBJ1-1 - TRBV6-1 TRBD1
CASSEGTGVGYEQYF TGTGCCAGCAGTGAAGGCACCGGTGTGGGATACGAGCAGTACTTC TRBJ2-7 many TRBV6-1 -
CASRLAGGPADEQYF TGTGCCAGCAGGCTAGCGGGAGGACCTGCGGACGAGCAGTACTTC TRBJ2-7 - TRBV7-3 TRBD2
CAWGGTRNTGELFF TGTGCCTGGGGGGGAACCCGGAACACCGGGGAGCTGTTTTTT TRBJ2-2 many TRBV30 -
CATSDPGQPQHF TGTGCCACCAGTGACCCTGGGCAGCCCCAGCATTTT TRBJ1-5 many TRBV24-1 -
CAWSLGGGAGNTIYF TGTGCCTGGAGTCTAGGGGGAGGTGCTGGAAACACCATATATTTT TRBJ1-3 many TRBV30 -
CASMGGMASYTEAFF TGTGCCAGTATGGGGGGGATGGCTTCTTACACTGAAGCTTTCTTT TRBJ1-1 - TRBV19 -
CASSYGTGFTEAFF TGTGCCAGCAGTTACGGGACAGGGTTCACTGAAGCTTTCTTT TRBJ1-1 - TRBV6-2/TRBV6-3 TRBD1
CASRGLPVETQYF TGTGCCAGCAGGGGACTACCAGTAGAGACCCAGTACTTC TRBJ2-5 many TRBV6-1 TRBD2
CASSPPTGENYEQYF TGTGCCAGCAGTCCTCCGACAGGGGAGAACTACGAGCAGTACTTC TRBJ2-7 many TRBV6-1 TRBD1
CASSPSGQGNSPLHF TGTGCCAGCAGCCCTTCGGGACAGGGAAATTCACCCCTCCACTTT TRBJ1-6 many TRBV9 TRBD1
CASSQGELGGNTIYF TGCGCCAGCAGCCAAGGGGAGTTGGGTGGAAACACCATATATTTT TRBJ1-3 - TRBV4-1 -
CASSQDGGRNSYEQYF TGCGCCAGCAGCCAAGACGGCGGGAGGAACTCCTACGAGCAGTACTTC TRBJ2-7 many TRBV4-1 TRBD2
CASSIRPWGQGETQYF TGTGCCAGTAGTATTCGCCCGTGGGGACAGGGAGAGACCCAGTACTTC TRBJ2-5 many TRBV19 TRBD1
CASSFHRDSGSSGANVLTF TGTGCCAGCAGCTTCCACCGGGACAGTGGGAGCTCTGGGGCCAACGTCCTGACTTTC TRBJ2-6 many TRBV11-3 TRBD1
CASSRDRYGYTF TGTGCCAGCAGCCGCGACAGATATGGCTACACCTTC TRBJ1-2 many TRBV14 -
CASSISGLRGYTF TGTGCCAGTAGTATCTCAGGCCTACGGGGCTACACCTTC TRBJ1-2 many TRBV19 -
CASSYSNTEAFF TGTGCCAGCAGTTACTCGAACACTGAAGCTTTCTTT TRBJ1-1 many TRBV6-5 -
CASMSYTEAFF TGTGCCAGCATGTCGTACACTGAAGCTTTCTTT TRBJ1-1 many TRBV12-3/TRBV12-4 -